This passage covers 25 T cell receptor beta chains from one sample sequenced in a study of yellow fever vaccine responses in identical twins. TCRdb redid the calling of the RT-PCR reads with MiXCR, one entry per CDR3 protein. The sample holds 9,500 to 11,000 distinct CDR3 sequences; approximately 80% are singletons and the top ten take roughly 7.3%. Sample: T cells from blood (PBMCs), unsorted or a sorted subset (not recorded which), taken before or after yellow fever vaccination (not recorded which). All receptors come from a woman aged 18 to 35 who received the yellow fever vaccine.

The chain uses TRBV29-1 and TRBJ2-1, with TRBD1 matching over 7 bases. The germline V gene has CDR1 SQVTM and CDR2 ANQGSEA. CDR3 length: 14 amino acids. Losses at the gene ends were 1 base for V and 4 bases for J; bases not matched to a gene: 4. The DNA for the CDR3 is TGCAGCGTTGAAGCGGGACAGCCATACAATGAGCAGTTCTTC. This translates into CSVEAGQPYNEQFF.

V and J are TRBV7-9 and TRBJ1-1; D is ambiguous. This CDR3 comprises 14 residues. In germline, CDR1 is SEHNR, CDR2 FQNEAQ (reference sequence). V was clipped by 4 bases and J by 0 bases, with 9 bases between them. Written as DNA, the CDR3 is TGTGCCAGCAGCTCGCGGGCCGTGAACACTGAAGCTTTCTTT. This gives the protein CASSSRAVNTEAFF.

This clonotype was recorded a few times. The V call is TRBV2, the J call TRBJ2-3, with 10 bases that match TRBD2. This CDR3 spans 16 amino acids. J lost 6 bases, V lost 8 bases, and 14 bases had no gene match. Germline CDR1 SNHLY, CDR2 FYNNEI. The CDR3 DNA is TGTGCCAGCCTCCCTATGAGCGGGGGGGGTACGGATACGCAGTATTTT. Residues: CASLPMSGGGTDTQYF. Based on the CDR3 plus reference TRBV2 and TRBJ2-3, the full variable domain is EPEVTQTPSHQVTQMGQEVILRCVPISNHLYFYWYRQILGQKVEFLVSFYNNEISEKSEIFDDQFSVERPDGSNFTLKIRSTKLEDSAMYFCASLPMSGGGTDTQYFGPGTRLTVL.

The J gene is TRBJ2-7, the V gene TRBV2; D is unresolved. Germline V gene sequence: CDR1 SNHLY, CDR2 FYNNEI. The CDR3 is made up of 12 amino acids. Trimming took off 1 base at V and 4 bases at J, with 5 bases between the two ends. The CDR3 reads CASSEGLYEQYV. CDR3 bases: TGTGCCAGCAGTGAAGGTTTGTACGAGCAGTACGTC.

The V and J genes are TRBV12-3 or TRBV12-4 and TRBJ1-5; TRBD1 aligns across 7 bases. The length of the CDR3 is 14 residues. V lost 6 bases, J lost 5 bases, and 7 bases stayed unmatched. Here the CDR3 DNA reads TGTGCCAGCAGATCCGGGACAGCTCATCAGCCCCAGCATTTT. Residues: CASRSGTAHQPQHF.

The chain carries TRBV20-1 and TRBJ1-5; D unresolved. The V gene lost 6 bases and the J gene lost 5 bases, with 17 bases spanning the gap. The CDR3 consists of 14 residues. Germline V gene sequence: CDR1 DFQATT, CDR2 SNEGSKA (reference sequence). CDR3 amino acids: CSAADGEMHQPQHF. The CDR3 bases are TGCAGTGCCGCAGATGGGGAAATGCATCAGCCCCAGCATTTT.

This clonotype was found once. The chain recombines TRBV11-1 with TRBJ2-3; no definite D call. The ends were cut back, 8 bases at V and 6 bases at J, with 18 bases in the middle. Germline CDR1 reads SGHAT; CDR2 reads FQDESV (reference sequence). The CDR3 is 14 residues long. The CDR3 loop reads CASASDPIVDTQYF. The CDR3 DNA is TGTGCCAGCGCCTCGGACCCCATCGTGGATACGCAGTATTTT.

The chain couples TRBV27 to TRBJ2-4, with D uncertain. In germline, CDR1 is MNHEY, CDR2 SMNVEV (reference sequence). Deletions cut 5 bases from V and 1 base from J, with 15 bases between. The CDR3 consists of 16 residues. The CDR3 coding sequence is TGTGCCAGCAGTCCTGGACCTAATGGGGCCAAAAACATTCAGTACTTC. Its protein product is CASSPGPNGAKNIQYF.

This chain uses TRBV11-1 with TRBJ2-3, with TRBD2 identical over 9 bases. CDR1 and CDR2 from the germline V gene are SGHAT and FQDESV (reference sequence). V was pared by 8 bases and J by 5 bases, with 17 bases of the junction left unmatched. The CDR3 is 17 amino acids. Written as DNA, the CDR3 is TGTGCCAGCGAACAGGGGCAGGGACTAGCTTTTGAAGATACGCAGTATTTT. Protein sequence: CASEQGQGLAFEDTQYF.

The CDR3 nucleotides read TGTGCCACCAGTGCTGCCACTGATGAAAAACTGTTTTTT. The encoded protein is CATSAATDEKLFF. The genes are TRBV24-1 and TRBJ1-4; D is unresolved. CDR1 is KGHDR, CDR2 SFDVKD, per germline. V lost 5 bases, J lost 6 bases, and 9 bases lay in between. The CDR3 has 13 residues.

The chain uses TRBV12-3 or TRBV12-4 and TRBJ2-3, with D uncertain. Trimming shortened V by 1 base and J by 5 bases, and 1 base separated the two germline ends. This CDR3 contains 11 residues. The CDR3 loop is CASSLGDTQYF. The CDR3 nucleotides read TGTGCCAGCAGTTTAGGAGATACGCAGTATTTT.

The chain couples TRBV2 to TRBJ2-2; 7 bases are a match to TRBD2. The CDR3 extends over 15 amino acids. Trimming at V came to 10 bases and at J to 4 bases, leaving 12 bases not matched to a gene. Germline loops: CDR1 SNHLY, CDR2 FYNNEI. The CDR3, as DNA: TGTGCCACCGGGGGGAGCGGGACCTTCACCGGGGAGCTGTTTTTT. Its translation: CATGGSGTFTGELFF.

This clonotype came up a few times. The chain carries TRBV28 and TRBJ2-1; D gene unclear. CDR1 and CDR2 (germline): MDHEN, SYDVKM. Trimming stripped 3 bases from V and 2 bases from J, with 8 bases between. The CDR3 is 14 residues long. The CDR3 loop is CASSLQETYNEQFF. In DNA form, the CDR3 reads TGTGCCAGCAGTTTGCAGGAGACCTACAATGAGCAGTTCTTC.

The rearrangement joins TRBV7-9 to TRBJ1-1, with no clear D. V dropped 3 bases and J dropped 3 bases, with 5 bases sitting between them. Germline-derived CDR1 and CDR2 are SEHNR and FQNEAQ (reference sequence). The length of the CDR3 is 12 residues. The CDR3 loop is CASSFSYTEAFF. CDR3 DNA: TGTGCCAGCAGCTTTTCGTACACTGAAGCTTTCTTT.

The rearrangement links TRBV2 to TRBJ2-7; possible D gene TRBD1, 6 bases. Trimming cost V 9 bases and J 0 bases, with 12 bases left between them. CDR1 and CDR2 from the germline V gene are SNHLY and FYNNEI. The CDR3 consists of 13 residues. The CDR3 bases are TGTGCCAGTAAGAACAGGGACTCCTACGAGCAGTACTTC. Its protein is CASKNRDSYEQYF. Full variable domain (missing parts from reference TRBV2 and TRBJ2-7): EPEVTQTPSHQVTQMGQEVILRCVPISNHLYFYWYRQILGQKVEFLVSFYNNEISEKSEIFDDQFSVERPDGSNFTLKIRSTKLEDSAMYFCASKNRDSYEQYFGPGTRLTVT.

The CDR3 here is CASSPASTDTQYF. The DNA for the CDR3 is TGTGCCAGTAGTCCGGCTTCTACAGATACGCAGTATTTT. The J gene is TRBJ2-3, the V gene TRBV19; D remains unclear. CDR3 length: 13 amino acids. V was shortened by 5 bases and J by 3 bases, with 9 bases between the two germline ends. Germline loops: CDR1 LNHDA, CDR2 SQIVND (reference sequence). The full variable domain, its missing parts supplied by reference TRBV19 and TRBJ2-3, is DGGITQSPKYLFRKEGQNVTLSCEQNLNHDAMYWYRQDPGQGLRLIYYSQIVNDFQKGDIAEGYSVSREKKESFPLTVTSAQKNPTAFYLCASSPASTDTQYFGPGTRLTVL.

This chain joins TRBV29-1 and TRBJ2-1, with D perhaps TRBD2 (5 bases). This CDR3 is 15 amino acids long. Germline V CDR1 and CDR2: SQVTM, ANQGSEA. Trimming took off 0 bases at V and 1 base at J, with 10 bases between the two ends. The CDR3 loop reads CSVEDGLYSYNEQFF. The CDR3 bases are TGCAGCGTTGAAGATGGACTGTATTCCTACAATGAGCAGTTCTTC.

The J gene is TRBJ2-7, the V gene TRBV9; D is undetermined. CDR1 is SGDLS and CDR2 is YYNGEE in the germline V gene. This CDR3 has 14 amino acids. Trimming cost V 0 bases and J 2 bases, with 9 bases left between them. CDR3 in DNA: TGTGCCAGCAGCGTAGAACAGACTCCCTACGAGCAGTACTTC. Encoded protein: CASSVEQTPYEQYF.

The CDR3 spells CSARDEGHTEAFF. For the CDR3, the DNA is TGCAGTGCTAGAGATGAAGGTCACACTGAAGCTTTCTTT. This chain connects TRBV20-1 to TRBJ1-1, with D hard to call. The germline gives CDR1 DFQATT, CDR2 SNEGSKA (reference sequence). There are 13 residues in the CDR3. Trimming stripped 0 bases from V and 3 bases from J, with 8 bases between.

This clonotype was detected a few times. The rearrangement joins TRBV18 to TRBJ2-1; 7 nucleotides match TRBD1. Trimming removed 0 bases from V and 12 bases from J; junction bases left unmatched: 5. This CDR3 comprises 13 residues. Per the germline V gene, CDR1 is KGHSH and CDR2 is LQKENI. CDR3 DNA: TGTGCCAGCTCACCACCGTTCAGGGGGTGGCAGTTCTTC. Protein sequence: CASSPPFRGWQFF.

V usage is TRBV29-1 and J usage is TRBJ2-7, with D tentatively TRBD1 (6 bases). Germline CDR1 reads SQVTM; CDR2 reads ANQGSEA. The CDR3 runs to 13 residues. Trimming stripped 7 bases from V and 0 bases from J, with 13 bases between. CDR3 nucleotides: TGCAGCGCCATCAGACAGGACTCCTACGAGCAGTACTTC. Translating gives CSAIRQDSYEQYF.

This sequence joins TRBV7-2 and TRBJ2-1; 9 positions match TRBD2. J gave up 5 bases and V 10 bases, and 12 bases lay outside the gene matches. This CDR3 has 15 residues. From germline, CDR1 is SGHTA and CDR2 FQGNSA. The CDR3 sequence is CAIDLSGSVHNEQFF. Here the CDR3 DNA reads TGTGCCATCGACCTTAGCGGGAGTGTCCACAATGAGCAGTTCTTC.

This clonotype was found once. The chain uses TRBV5-4 and TRBJ2-3; D is uncertain. The V and J ends lost 2 bases and 0 bases respectively, with 7 bases between them. The CDR3 is 14 amino acids. The V gene's germline CDR1 is SGHNT and CDR2 YYREEE (reference sequence). The CDR3 bases are TGTGCCAGCAGCTTAGGTCTGAGCACAGATACGCAGTATTTT. It yields the protein CASSLGLSTDTQYF.

The CDR3 DNA sequence: TGTGCCAGCAGTTTGGAGACTAGCGGGGGCAATGAGCAGTTCTTC. It encodes CASSLETSGGNEQFF. The J gene is TRBJ2-1, the V gene TRBV12-3 or TRBV12-4, with 12 bases lining up with TRBD2. V lost 3 bases, J lost 6 bases, and 3 bases stayed unmatched. The CDR3 is 15 amino acids.

The genes are TRBV29-1 and TRBJ2-5; D is possibly TRBD2 (5 bases). The germline V gene has CDR1 SQVTM and CDR2 ANQGSEA. The V and J ends lost 7 bases and 7 bases respectively, with 16 bases between them. The CDR3 has 12 amino acids. The chain's CDR3 is CSAKRGWGTQYF. For the CDR3, the DNA is TGCAGCGCCAAACGGGGTTGGGGGACCCAGTACTTC.